Given below is one T cell receptor (beta chain) in context. The antigen remains unidentified. A second PCR, run for roughly 7 to 12 cycles, used a sample-barcoded 5' primer plus a J-beta primer mix. TCRdb analysed the 5' RACE reads with MiXCR anew, one entry per CDR3 protein. The sample lists roughly 800,000 distinct CDR3 sequences; under 30% were seen once. The record originates from a study of blood T cells in healthy people across ages. Study-wide points: Long-lived and aged donors differed, with more naive CD4+ cells and higher diversity in the long-lived. Roughly linear declines in TCR beta diversity per million T cells occurred with age.

The V segment lost 7 bases and the J segment 4 bases; nucleotides outside the gene matches: 13. The CDR3 has 17 amino acids. Looked up from germline, CDR1 is SGHVS and CDR2 is FQNEAQ. These records were also assigned to another study, of T cells of mothers and their children. In that study: Unrelated pairs and related pairs have their TCR recombination output shaped similarly by thymic selection.

The specimen was blood. The receptor was derived from a boy between 5 and 17 years old in good health. The chain carries TRBV7-8 and TRBJ2-1, with TRBD2 matching 10 bases. The CDR3 sequence is CASKLRGAGGDYNEQFF. The CDR3 DNA reads as TGTGCCAGCAAACTAAGGGGAGCGGGGGGGGATTACAATGAGCAGTTCTTC. Using reference TRBV7-8 and TRBJ2-1 for the parts outside the CDR3, the full variable domain is GAGVSQSPRYKVAKRGQDVALRCDPISGHVSLFWYQQALGQGPEFLTYFQNEAQLDKSGLPSDRFFAERPEGSVSTLKIQRTQQEDSAVYLCASKLRGAGGDYNEQFFGPGTRLTVL.